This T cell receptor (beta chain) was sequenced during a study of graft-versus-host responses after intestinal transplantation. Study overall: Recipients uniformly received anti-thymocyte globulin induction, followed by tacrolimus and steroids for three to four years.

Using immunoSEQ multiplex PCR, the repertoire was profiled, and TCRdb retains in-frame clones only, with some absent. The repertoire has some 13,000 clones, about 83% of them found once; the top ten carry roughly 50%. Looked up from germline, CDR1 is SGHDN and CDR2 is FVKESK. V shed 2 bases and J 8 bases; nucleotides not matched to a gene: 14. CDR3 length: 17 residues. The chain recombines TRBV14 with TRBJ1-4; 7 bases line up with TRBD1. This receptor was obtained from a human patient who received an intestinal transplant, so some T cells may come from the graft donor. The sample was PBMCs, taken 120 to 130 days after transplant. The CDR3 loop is CASSQKGYRGVGEKLFF. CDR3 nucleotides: TGTGCCAGCAGCCAAAAGGGATACAGGGGCGTGGGAGAAAAACTGTTTTTT.